The 25 T cell receptor beta chains given below trace back to one sample, sequenced in a study of cytomegalovirus exposure and HLA in healthy donors. Vbeta (60) and Jbeta (13) primers were used in the PCR. Profiled with immunoSEQ multiplex PCR; TCRdb holds only in-frame clones, not every one. The sample lists about 210,000 clones, about 80% occurring once. The sequencing input was PBMCs. Receptors were obtained from a man aged 40-50 years in good health and CMV-seropositive.

V gene TRBV6-9 combines with J gene TRBJ2-3, with D uncertain. Per germline, CDR1 MNHGY and CDR2 SVAAGI. CDR3 length: 11 amino acids. Between the trimmed V and J ends, which lost 7 bases and 2 bases, there was a span of 4 bases. CDR3 region: CASTFTDTQYF. The CDR3 DNA follows: TGTGCCAGCACTTTCACAGATACGCAGTATTTT.

The V gene is TRBV5-6, the J gene TRBJ2-2, with 8 bases lining up with TRBD2. The CDR3 is 15 residues long. The germline CDR1 and CDR2 sequences are SGHDT and YYEEEE. The junction had 2 bases not matched to a gene; V was cut back by 4 bases and J by 0 bases. The CDR3 reads CASSIAGTNTGELFF. CDR3 in DNA: TGTGCCAGCAGCATAGCGGGGACGAACACCGGGGAGCTGTTTTTT.

In DNA form, the CDR3 reads TGTGCCAGCAGTTACTTACCAGCGGGGAGGAATAGTGAGCAGTTCTTC. Protein: CASSYLPAGRNSEQFF. The J gene is TRBJ2-1, the V gene TRBV6-5; the match to TRBD2 covers 7 bases. Germline V CDR1 and CDR2: MNHEY, SVGAGI. The CDR3 spans 16 residues. The V gene end was trimmed by 1 base and the J gene end by 9 bases; junction bases not matched to a gene: 12.

The chain carries TRBV28 and TRBJ2-3; 7 nucleotides match TRBD2. The CDR3 sequence is 15 residues long. The germline gives CDR1 MDHEN, CDR2 SYDVKM. Trimming took 10 bases from V and 0 from J; bases not matched to a gene: 10. The DNA of the CDR3 is TGTGCCATTGAACCGCGGGAGTCTAGCACAGATACGCAGTATTTT. It specifies CAIEPRESSTDTQYF.

V usage is TRBV5-4 and J usage is TRBJ2-7; 9 bases agree with TRBD1. The germline CDR1 and CDR2 sequences are SGHNT and YYREEE (reference sequence). The J segment lost 5 bases and the V segment lost 3 bases, leaving 6 bases of the junction unmatched. The CDR3 covers 14 residues. For the CDR3, the DNA is TGTGCCAGCAGCTCCCGGGACAGGGTAAACGAGCAGTACTTC. Translating gives CASSSRDRVNEQYF.

The chain has TRBV11-3 and TRBJ2-1; 13 nucleotides match TRBD2. This CDR3 comprises 17 residues. Germline values: CDR1 SGHNT, CDR2 YENEEA. V gave up 1 base and J gave up 9 bases; unmatched junction bases: 9. CDR3 amino acids: CASSLGPTSGRLGEQFF. The CDR3 bases are TGTGCCAGCAGCTTAGGGCCGACTAGCGGGAGGCTCGGTGAGCAGTTCTTC.

The rearrangement uses TRBV2 and TRBJ2-3; TRBD1 aligns across 9 bases. V lost 5 bases, J lost 3 bases, and 6 bases stayed unmatched. The length of the CDR3 is 15 residues. CDR1 is SNHLY and CDR2 is FYNNEI in the germline V gene. In nucleotides, the CDR3 is TGTGCCAGCAGTCGGGCCGGGACAGGGACAGATACGCAGTATTTT. Protein product: CASSRAGTGTDTQYF.

This clone was seen a few times. This sequence joins TRBV5-1 and TRBJ1-1, with no clear D. The V end was cut by 3 bases, the J end by 1 base, with 10 bases between. Germline V CDR1 and CDR2: SGHRS, YFSETQ. The CDR3 runs 14 residues. The CDR3 sequence is CASSSRSGNTEAFF. CDR3 nucleotide sequence: TGCGCCAGCAGCTCCCGTTCGGGGAACACTGAAGCTTTCTTT.

The rearrangement links TRBV27 to TRBJ1-5; maybe TRBD1 (5 bases). The CDR3 spans 13 residues. Germline CDR1 is MNHEY and CDR2 is SMNVEV (reference sequence). V lost 5 bases and J 5 bases, leaving 10 bases between the germline ends. The CDR3 loop is CASSRGDYQPQHF. CDR3 sequence (DNA): TGTGCCAGCAGTCGGGGGGACTATCAGCCCCAGCATTTT.

This chain joins TRBV25-1 and TRBJ2-2, with D possibly being TRBD2 (6 bases). V lost 8 bases, J lost 6 bases, and 10 bases lay in between. The CDR3 consists of 12 residues. The germline V gene encodes CDR1 MGHDK and CDR2 SYGVNS. CDR3 region: CASWASAGELFF. CDR3 sequence (DNA): TGTGCCAGCTGGGCTAGCGCCGGGGAGCTGTTTTTT.

This chain connects TRBV6-6 to TRBJ2-7; 7 bases are shared with TRBD2. CDR3 length: 14 residues. V shed 2 bases, J shed 4 bases, and the junction held 5 bases outside the gene matches. The germline gives CDR1 MNHNY, CDR2 SVGAGI (reference sequence). The DNA of the CDR3 is TGTGCCAGCAGTTACGGGAGCGGGATATACGAGCAGTACGTC. It yields the protein CASSYGSGIYEQYV.

The rearrangement links TRBV6-6 to TRBJ2-5; the D gene is possibly TRBD2 (5 bases). Trimming cost V 2 bases and J 2 bases, with 15 bases left between them. CDR3 length: 16 residues. Germline-derived CDR1 and CDR2 are MNHNY and SVGAGI (reference sequence). As DNA, the CDR3 is TGTGCCAGCAGTTACCGCGGGCGGAACCCTCAAGAGACCCAGTACTTC. It encodes CASSYRGRNPQETQYF.

The V gene is TRBV5-1, the J gene TRBJ1-2, with TRBD1 as a possible D gene (6 bases). CDR1 and CDR2 (germline): SGHRS, YFSETQ. V was shortened by 2 bases and J by 6 bases, with 14 bases between the two germline ends. CDR3 length: 14 residues. CDR3 loop: CASSLGQSSNGYTF. In nucleotides, the CDR3 is TGCGCCAGCAGCTTAGGACAGTCTTCTAATGGCTACACCTTC.

The V call is TRBV7-9, the J call TRBJ1-1; the D gene is possibly TRBD1 (6 bases). CDR3 length equals 14 residues. Germline assignment: CDR1 SEHNR and CDR2 FQNEAQ (reference sequence). With 1 base removed from V and 3 bases from J, the gap between germline ends came to 9 bases. The CDR3 here is CASSLDTGYTEAFF. CDR3 coding DNA: TGTGCCAGCAGCTTAGATACAGGGTACACTGAAGCTTTCTTT.

The chain couples TRBV11-2 to TRBJ1-4; tentatively, D is TRBD1 (6 bases). There are 15 residues in the CDR3. The germline CDR1 and CDR2 sequences are SGHAT and FQNNGV. Trimming removed 6 bases from V and 0 bases from J, with 11 bases in between. The CDR3 bases are TGTGCCAGCAGTCGGACAGTTGCAACTAATGAAAAACTGTTTTTT. This encodes CASSRTVATNEKLFF.

The chain carries TRBV7-8 and TRBJ1-2; D remains unclear. The length of the CDR3 is 17 residues. V was shortened by 1 base and J by 3 bases, with 18 bases between the two germline ends. In germline, CDR1 is SGHVS, CDR2 FQNEAQ. This CDR3 reads CASSLGVDPGGHYGYTF. The CDR3 coding sequence is TGTGCCAGCAGCTTAGGAGTGGACCCAGGAGGCCACTATGGCTACACCTTC.

This clone was detected only once. The chain joins TRBV18 to TRBJ1-1; unclear D gene. The CDR3 totals 14 residues. Germline CDR1 is KGHSH and CDR2 is LQKENI. The V end lost 0 bases, the J end lost 1 base, and 6 bases lay between the germline ends. The CDR3 DNA is TGTGCCAGCTCACCACCGTGGCAGAACACTGAAGCTTTCTTT. Protein: CASSPPWQNTEAFF.

The chain has TRBV11-3 and TRBJ2-1; D is unresolved. The length of the CDR3 is 15 residues. Germline V lookup: CDR1 SGHNT, CDR2 YENEEA. Deletions cut 1 base from V and 5 bases from J, with 12 bases between. The CDR3 DNA sequence: TGTGCCAGCAGCTTAGTGAAACTGCGGAACAATGAGCAGTTCTTC. Its protein product is CASSLVKLRNNEQFF. Variable domain in full (rest from reference TRBV11-3 and TRBJ2-1): EAGVVQSPRYKIIEKKQPVAFWCNPISGHNTLYWYLQNLGQGPELLIRYENEEAVDDSQLPKDRFSAERLKGVDSTLKIQPAELGDSAVYLCASSLVKLRNNEQFFGPGTRLTVL.

This clone was observed a handful of times. The V gene is TRBV4-1, the J gene TRBJ2-1; 14 bases line up with TRBD2. Germline lookup yields CDR1 MGHRA and CDR2 YSYEKL. This CDR3 contains 16 residues. After removal of 4 bases from V and 8 bases from J, the junction contained 7 bases not matched to a gene. The CDR3 loop reads CASSRTGTSGRYEQFF. The DNA for the CDR3 is TGCGCCAGCAGCCGGACCGGGACTAGCGGGAGATATGAGCAGTTCTTC.

The V call is TRBV6-4, the J call TRBJ2-1, with TRBD2 identical over 8 bases. Germline V CDR1 and CDR2: MRHNA, SNTAGT. V dropped 5 bases and J dropped 4; count of bases not matched to a gene: 7. The CDR3 runs 15 residues. The chain's CDR3 is CASSPLAGVYNEQFF. The CDR3 nucleotides read TGTGCCAGCAGTCCCCTAGCGGGCGTTTACAATGAGCAGTTCTTC.

The chain links TRBV2 to TRBJ2-7; weak D call: TRBD2 (6 bases). The CDR3 covers 18 residues. The V gene's germline CDR1 is SNHLY and CDR2 FYNNEI. V was cut by 4 bases and J by 3 bases, with 25 bases left in between. The CDR3 DNA sequence: TGTGCCAGCAGTGGGTTAGCGGCATTGGCGGGGAGAGGCTACGAGCAGTACTTC. It translates to CASSGLAALAGRGYEQYF.

This clone has a handful of counts. The chain carries TRBV27 and TRBJ2-7, with D perhaps matching TRBD2 (5 bases). The CDR3 length is 13 residues. Trimming removed 1 base from V and 4 bases from J, with 8 bases in between. The V gene's germline CDR1 is MNHEY and CDR2 SMNVEV (reference sequence). This CDR3 is CASSLYRTYEQYF. The CDR3 DNA reads TGTGCCAGCAGTTTATATCGGACTTACGAGCAGTACTTC.

The chain links TRBV9 to TRBJ2-1, with TRBD2 matching 7 bases. This CDR3 is 14 amino acids long. J was trimmed by 0 bases and V by 3 bases; bases with no gene match: 0. The germline V gene encodes CDR1 SGDLS and CDR2 YYNGEE. The CDR3 loop reads CASSGGSSYNEQFF. Here the CDR3 DNA reads TGTGCCAGCAGCGGCGGGAGCTCCTACAATGAGCAGTTCTTC.

In this sample, this clone turned up once. The chain couples TRBV29-1 to TRBJ2-1; 14 nucleotides match TRBD2. The CDR3 runs to 15 residues. Germline V gene sequence: CDR1 SQVTM, CDR2 ANQGSEA. V dropped 6 bases and J dropped 5; count of bases not matched to a gene: 6. CDR3 sequence reads: CSVMTSGRANNEQFF. CDR3 DNA: TGCAGCGTGATGACTAGCGGGAGGGCCAACAATGAGCAGTTCTTC.

V and J are TRBV30 and TRBJ1-1; a weak D match, TRBD1 (6 bases). Between the trimmed V and J ends, which lost 3 bases and 1 base, there was a span of 15 bases. In germline, CDR1 is GTSNPN, CDR2 SVGIG (reference sequence). The CDR3 consists of 15 residues. DNA for the CDR3: TGTGCCTGGAGAAAACAGGGCAGCGCGAACACTGAAGCTTTCTTT. Amino acid sequence: CAWRKQGSANTEAFF.